This T cell receptor beta chain was sequenced for a study of CD8 T cells in Susac syndrome. J lost 5 bases, V lost 7 bases, and 12 bases had no gene match. Per germline, CDR1 SGHDN and CDR2 FVKESK. The CDR3 consists of 18 residues. TEMRA cells were FACS-enriched and CD8+ and CD4+ T cells negatively isolated. The authors reverse transcribed roughly 0.5 to 1 ug RNA with random hexamers. TCRdb reprocessed the immunoSEQ multiplex PCR reads with MiXCR, giving one entry per CDR3 protein. The table records 210,000 or so distinct CDR3 sequences, around nine tenths of them present only once. In this sample, this clonotype turned up once.

V gene TRBV14 combines with J gene TRBJ2-2; 14 bases line up with TRBD2. This sequence was found in a human donor with multiple sclerosis. The sequenced sample consisted of CD8+ T cells from PBMCs. The DNA for the CDR3 is TGTGCCAGCACCCAGGGACTAGCGGGAGTATCAGGAACCGGGGAGCTGTTTTTT. Amino acids: CASTQGLAGVSGTGELFF.